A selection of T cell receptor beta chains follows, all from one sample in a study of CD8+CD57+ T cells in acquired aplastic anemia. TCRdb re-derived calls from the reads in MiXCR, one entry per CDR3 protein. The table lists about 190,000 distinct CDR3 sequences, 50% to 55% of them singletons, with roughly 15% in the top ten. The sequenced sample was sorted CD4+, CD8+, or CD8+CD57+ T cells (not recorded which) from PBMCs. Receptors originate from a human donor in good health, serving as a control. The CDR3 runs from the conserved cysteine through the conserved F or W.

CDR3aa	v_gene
CASSFAPSGTSTDTQYF	TRBV7-2
CSAYTSRGQTQYF	TRBV20-1
CATSDPQSDRGPYEQYF	TRBV24-1
CASSHLGTGLTYNSPPHF	TRBV27
CASSLDPLYEQYF	TRBV28
CASSALAGGGETQYF	TRBV9
CASSPWTGSDQPQHF	TRBV28
CASNLYPYNEQFF	TRBV19
CASSIGAYAYEQYF	TRBV19
CASSLDVDYGYTF	TRBV7-2
CASSATGSDSPLHF	TRBV25-1
CASSLKGDIRKLFF	TRBV7-9
CSVERGSGGGYTF	TRBV29-1
CATSDYRDLGNIQYF	TRBV6-5
CASSLVIEQFF	TRBV7-2
CSVDWTSGGETQYF	TRBV29-1
CASSLGAGADTQYF	TRBV9
CSARVIRWTGENNEQFF	TRBV20-1
CSVVGGMNTEAFF	TRBV29-1
CATRGTGSSYEQYF	TRBV15
CASSYTQAQYF	TRBV2
CASSGTGTLNNEQFF	TRBV10-1
CASSYATSMNTEAFF	TRBV6-5
CASSTPGEANYGYTF	TRBV19
CASSLSRQNTEAFF	TRBV5-4
CASSDQGYQPQHF	TRBV12-3/TRBV12-4
CASSFFSGGANTGELFF	TRBV5-1
CASSPAGTEILYGYTF	TRBV9
CASSFTTDSYGYTF	TRBV7-6
CARSSKTGQTYEQYF	TRBV19
CASNAGTAGETQYF	TRBV10-2
CASSRWDRNYGYTF	TRBV5-6
CASSSRTSGGITDTRYF	TRBV2
CSVLLTGGGNQPQHF	TRBV29-1
CASSLDWTAPYGYTF	TRBV7-2
CASSLGGRVNEQFF	TRBV5-6
CASSSTGGTVLYGYTF	TRBV11-1
CASSLAGTRLSSPLHF	TRBV7-2
CAWRMSFYYEQYF	TRBV30
CSVWQRQPSGANVLTF	TRBV29-1
CASSLPLRLAGRNNEQFF	TRBV12-3/TRBV12-4
CASSSGQNTGELFF	TRBV7-3
CASLLEGGHSPLHF	TRBV2
CASSTNQDPSPLKYF	TRBV9
CASSYSWGAGQPQHF	TRBV6-5
CASRQGGMNTEAFF	TRBV6-5
CASSAPGSGQGRYEQYF	TRBV25-1
CSADHTGISGANVLTF	TRBV29-1
CSVGPREEISPLHF	TRBV20-1
CASSQEDRASGETQYF	TRBV4-1